The 25 T cell receptor beta chains reported below all come from one sample, sequenced in a study of blood T cell repertoires in COVID-19. Measured with immunoSEQ multiplex PCR; TCRdb has only the in-frame clones, and not every one. The table lists roughly 150,000 clones, 78% of them singletons. The specimen sequenced was peripheral blood. Receptor source: a man aged 60 to 75 who had recovered from COVID-19.

The V and J genes are TRBV5-4 and TRBJ2-5; TRBD2 matches 7 bases. J gave up 2 bases and V 3 bases, and 10 bases lay outside the gene matches. The germline CDR1 and CDR2 sequences are SGHNT and YYREEE (reference sequence). The CDR3 length is 16 residues. This CDR3 is CASSSELRTSQETQYF. CDR3 in DNA: TGTGCCAGCAGCTCCGAGTTAAGGACTAGTCAAGAGACCCAGTACTTC.

The V gene is TRBV11-1, the J gene TRBJ1-2; TRBD1 aligns across 11 bases. Per germline, CDR1 SGHAT and CDR2 FQDESV (reference sequence). With 6 bases clipped from V and 4 bases from J, the junction kept 7 bases outside the gene matches. The CDR3 totals 15 residues. CDR3 protein: CASSQRTGGLYGYTF. As DNA, the CDR3 is TGTGCCAGCAGTCAGAGGACAGGGGGCCTCTATGGCTACACCTTC.

In its sample, this clone was seen a few times. CDR3 sequence reads: CASSITGANGYTF. The CDR3 bases are TGTGCCAGTAGTATAACAGGGGCAAACGGCTACACCTTC. The chain employs TRBV19 and TRBJ1-2; 7 bases align to TRBD1. The CDR3 extends over 13 amino acids. CDR1 is LNHDA and CDR2 is SQIVND in the germline V gene (reference sequence). J lost 8 bases, V lost 2 bases, and 5 bases had no gene match.

The table lists this clone with a few counts. The chain uses TRBV6-6 and TRBJ2-1, with D possibly matching TRBD2 (6 bases). Germline CDR1 is MNHNY and CDR2 is SVGAGI (reference sequence). V was shortened by 0 bases and J by 12 bases, with 12 bases between the two germline ends. CDR3 size: 13 residues. CDR3 sequence: CASSYSRGTGQFF. The CDR3 nucleotides are TGTGCCAGCAGTTACTCAAGAGGGACTGGGCAGTTCTTC.

The chain joins TRBV6-6 to TRBJ1-1, with 11 bases lining up with TRBD1. The CDR3 length is 14 residues. Germline V gives CDR1 MNHNY, CDR2 SVGAGI (reference sequence). V shed 7 bases, J shed 4 bases, and the junction held 5 bases outside the gene matches. In nucleotides, the CDR3 is TGTGCCAGCATCCTCGGGACAGGGGGCACTGAAGCTTTCTTT. Protein sequence: CASILGTGGTEAFF.

This chain links TRBV11-2 with TRBJ2-7; tentative D call: TRBD1 (5 bases). This CDR3 is built from 13 residues. The germline V gene has CDR1 SGHAT and CDR2 FQNNGV. Trimming stripped 1 base from V and 6 bases from J, with 10 bases between. CDR3 protein: CASSLARGGEQYF. The CDR3 nucleotides are TGTGCCAGCAGCTTAGCAAGGGGTGGCGAGCAGTACTTC.

The rearrangement links TRBV9 to TRBJ2-5; D might be TRBD1 (6 bases). This CDR3 has 15 residues. V gave up 2 bases and J gave up 5 bases, with 16 bases separating them. The V gene's germline CDR1 is SGDLS and CDR2 YYNGEE. Here the CDR3 reads CASSVTTGPGETQYF. The CDR3 DNA follows: TGTGCCAGCAGCGTCACAACAGGGCCCGGTGAGACCCAGTACTTC.

This chain joins TRBV19 and TRBJ2-7; 9 bases are a match to TRBD1. CDR3 length: 16 amino acids. Trimming cost V 5 bases and J 0 bases; bases outside gene matches: 8. Germline lookup yields CDR1 LNHDA and CDR2 SQIVND (reference sequence). The CDR3: CASSGRQGVNSYEQYF. DNA for the CDR3: TGTGCCAGTAGTGGACGACAGGGGGTGAACTCCTACGAGCAGTACTTC.

The chain is built from TRBV9 and TRBJ2-1; D unclear. V was cut by 0 bases and J by 2 bases, with 6 bases left in between. This CDR3 region has 14 residues. Germline-derived CDR1 and CDR2 are SGDLS and YYNGEE. Here the CDR3 reads CASSVEETYNEQFF. CDR3 bases: TGTGCCAGCAGCGTAGAGGAGACCTACAATGAGCAGTTCTTC.

This clone was found a few times. V is TRBV20-1 and J is TRBJ2-7; 8 nucleotides match TRBD2. The CDR3 consists of 14 residues. CDR1 is DFQATT and CDR2 is SNEGSKA in the germline V gene (reference sequence). Trimming cost V 3 bases and J 0 bases; bases outside gene matches: 4. The CDR3 DNA sequence: TGCAGTGCTAGTCGGGCGGGGGGCTCCTACGAGCAGTACTTC. As protein: CSASRAGGSYEQYF.

This rearrangement joins TRBV4-2 to TRBJ2-1; 12 positions match TRBD2. Germline V lookup: CDR1 LGHNA, CDR2 YNFKEQ. This CDR3 spans 16 amino acids. The J segment lost 4 bases and the V segment lost 1 base, leaving 2 bases of the junction unmatched. CDR3 region: CASSQVGTSGYNEQFF. For the CDR3, the DNA is TGTGCCAGCAGCCAAGTGGGGACTAGCGGGTACAATGAGCAGTTCTTC.

The rearrangement joins TRBV20-1 to TRBJ1-2, with 7 positions matching TRBD1. The CDR3 runs 13 residues. From germline, CDR1 is DFQATT and CDR2 SNEGSKA (reference sequence). The V and J ends lost 3 bases and 6 bases, in that order; junction bases with no gene match: 7. DNA of the CDR3: TGCAGTGCTAGTCCTCAGGGGGTCGATGGCTACACCTTC. Residues: CSASPQGVDGYTF.

The chain employs TRBV9 and TRBJ2-5; D perhaps matches TRBD1 (7 bases). V lost 3 bases, J lost 7 bases, and 22 bases lay in between. CDR1 is SGDLS and CDR2 is YYNGEE in the germline V gene. The CDR3 loop spans 16 amino acids. The CDR3 is CASSAVGGGNVGTQYF. The CDR3 bases are TGTGCCAGCAGCGCGGTCGGAGGGGGCAATGTGGGGACCCAGTACTTC.

The V and J genes are TRBV28 and TRBJ1-1, with 9 bases lining up with TRBD1. The ends lost 5 bases at V and 8 bases at J; junction bases unmatched: 6. The V gene's germline CDR1 is MDHEN and CDR2 SYDVKM. The CDR3 runs 13 residues. The CDR3 sequence: CASSLQGADEAFF. CDR3 DNA sequence: TGTGCCAGCAGTCTACAGGGGGCTGACGAAGCTTTCTTT. Filled out from reference TRBV28 and TRBJ1-1, the complete variable domain reads DVKVTQSSRYLVKRTGEKVFLECVQDMDHENMFWYRQDPGLGLRLIYFSYDVKMKEKGDIPEGYSVSREKKERFSLILESASTNQTSMYLCASSLQGADEAFFGQGTRLTVV.

The chain carries TRBV4-3 and TRBJ1-2; tentatively, D is TRBD1 (6 bases). Germline V gene sequence: CDR1 LGHNA, CDR2 YSLEER. V lost 0 bases and J 6 bases, leaving 11 bases between the germline ends. This CDR3 is 14 amino acids long. This chain's CDR3 is CASSQDRTGNGYTF. CDR3 DNA: TGCGCCAGCAGCCAAGATAGAACAGGGAATGGCTACACCTTC.

The sample holds one count of this clone. The rearrangement joins TRBV29-1 to TRBJ2-7, with D maybe TRBD2 (5 bases). Trimming stripped 4 bases from V and 5 bases from J, with 12 bases between. The CDR3 length is 12 residues. Germline lookup yields CDR1 SQVTM and CDR2 ANQGSEA. The CDR3 coding sequence is TGCAGCGTTGGTCCATCGACTAACGAGCAGTACTTC. This sequence encodes CSVGPSTNEQYF.

The chain recombines TRBV4-3 with TRBJ1-2; the D is unclear. The CDR3 runs 15 residues. Germline V lookup: CDR1 LGHNA, CDR2 YSLEER. The V end lost 0 bases, the J end lost 1 base, and 9 bases lay between the germline ends. The CDR3 region has the DNA TGCGCCAGCAGCCAAGATGGCACCAATAACTATGGCTACACCTTC. As protein: CASSQDGTNNYGYTF.

This clone was observed a few times. The chain has TRBV7-2 and TRBJ1-3, with D unclear. Per germline, CDR1 SGHTA and CDR2 FQGNSA. Between the trimmed V and J ends, which lost 2 bases and 2 bases, there was a span of 10 bases. The CDR3 sequence is 15 residues long. The CDR3 DNA sequence: TGTGCCAGCAGCTTAATTGAGTTGGCTGGAAACACCATATATTTT. It translates to CASSLIELAGNTIYF.

Here the CDR3 reads CASSQAGLAGVNTQYF. The DNA for the CDR3 is TGTGCCAGCAGCCAAGCCGGACTAGCGGGGGTAAATACGCAGTATTTT. This chain links TRBV4-2 with TRBJ2-3; 13 bases align to TRBD2. V shed 1 base, J shed 7 bases, and the junction held 5 bases outside the gene matches. The CDR3 has 16 residues. Per germline, CDR1 LGHNA and CDR2 YNFKEQ.

V and J are TRBV7-2 and TRBJ2-3; 14 positions agree with TRBD2. CDR3 length: 17 amino acids. Per germline, CDR1 SGHTA and CDR2 FQGNSA. The J segment lost 0 bases and the V segment lost 5 bases, leaving 4 bases of the junction unmatched. In DNA, the CDR3 is TGTGCCAGCAGCACCCGGACTAGCGGGGGGAGCACAGATACGCAGTATTTT. Translated, it gives CASSTRTSGGSTDTQYF.

The chain couples TRBV5-6 to TRBJ1-5, with 8 bases identical to TRBD1. The CDR3 runs 16 residues. Per germline, CDR1 SGHDT and CDR2 YYEEEE. Trimming removed 4 bases from V and 6 bases from J; junction bases left unmatched: 12. For the CDR3, the DNA is TGTGCCAGCAGCACTCAGGGGGCGTCATGGGGTCAGCCCCAGCATTTT. It specifies CASSTQGASWGQPQHF.

The chain couples TRBV7-8 to TRBJ2-1, with 10 bases lining up with TRBD2. The junction had 1 base not matched to a gene; V was cut back by 4 bases and J by 10 bases. This CDR3 contains 12 residues. Looked up from germline, CDR1 is SGHVS and CDR2 is FQNEAQ. CDR3 nucleotide sequence: TGTGCCAGCAGCTATAGCGGGGGGGAGCAGTTCTTC. As protein: CASSYSGGEQFF.

This clone came up once. The gene calls are TRBV2 and TRBJ2-5; TRBD2 matches 9 bases. Germline-derived CDR1 and CDR2 are SNHLY and FYNNEI. The CDR3 extends over 15 amino acids. V lost 4 bases and J lost 4; bases outside the gene matches: 7. The CDR3 coding sequence is TGTGCCAGCAGTGGAGTAGCGGGAGTGCCAGAGACCCAGTACTTC. This sequence encodes CASSGVAGVPETQYF.

The chain is built from TRBV19 and TRBJ1-4, with D hard to call. V was cut by 4 bases and J by 1 base, with 19 bases left in between. The germline gives CDR1 LNHDA, CDR2 SQIVND (reference sequence). The CDR3 has 18 residues. The CDR3 spells CASSKTRELTGTNEKLFF. The DNA for the CDR3 is TGTGCCAGTAGTAAGACGAGAGAATTGACGGGAACTAATGAAAAACTGTTTTTT.

This sequence joins TRBV28 and TRBJ1-2, with a weak D call TRBD1 (5 bases). Per the germline V gene, CDR1 is MDHEN and CDR2 is SYDVKM. Trimming pared 6 bases from V and 4 bases from J, leaving 12 bases between. This CDR3 spans 13 amino acids. The CDR3 coding sequence is TGTGCCAGCAGGCCGACCGGGGGCTATGGCTACACCTTC. The encoded protein is CASRPTGGYGYTF.